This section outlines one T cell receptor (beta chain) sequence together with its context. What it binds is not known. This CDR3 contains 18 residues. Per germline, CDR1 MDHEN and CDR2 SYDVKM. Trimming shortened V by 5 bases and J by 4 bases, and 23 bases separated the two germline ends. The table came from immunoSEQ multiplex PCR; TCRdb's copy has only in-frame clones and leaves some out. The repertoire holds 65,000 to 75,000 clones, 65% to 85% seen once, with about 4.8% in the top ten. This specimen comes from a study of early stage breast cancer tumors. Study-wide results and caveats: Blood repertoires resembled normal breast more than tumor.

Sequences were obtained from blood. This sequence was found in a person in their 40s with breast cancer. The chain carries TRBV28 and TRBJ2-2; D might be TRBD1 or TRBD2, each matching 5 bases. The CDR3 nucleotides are TGTGCCAGCAGTCAGAGGCTGGGTTTCAGGGACCCCACCGGGGAGCTGTTTTTT. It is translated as CASSQRLGFRDPTGELFF.